Below are 26 T cell receptor beta chains sequenced from a single sample in a study of blood T cells in healthy people across ages. PCR was performed a second time for 7 to 11 cycles using a sample-barcoded 5' primer and a J-beta primer mix. A single record per CDR3 protein comes from TCRdb applying MiXCR to the 5' RACE reads. This sample has 1.5 million to 2 million distinct CDR3 sequences; approximately 39% occur once, and the top ten carry roughly 23%. Sequenced: blood. These receptors all come from a human donor in good health.

The gene calls are TRBV20-1 and TRBJ1-4, with D possibly being TRBD1 (5 bases). With 3 bases removed from V and 2 bases from J, the gap between germline ends came to 13 bases. CDR3 length: 15 residues. Germline-derived CDR1 and CDR2 are DFQATT and SNEGSKA (reference sequence). CDR3 DNA: TGCAGTGCTAGGTTGGAACAGGATACTAATGAAAAACTGTTTTTT. It specifies CSARLEQDTNEKLFF.

This clonotype was detected only a few times. V and J are TRBV4-3 and TRBJ1-2; maybe TRBD1 (6 bases). The CDR3 spans 15 residues. V lost 7 bases to trimming and J lost 1 base, with 16 bases between them. Germline V gene lookup returns CDR1 LGHNA and CDR2 YSLEER. CDR3: CASKTTDRSNYGYTF. The DNA of the CDR3 is TGCGCCAGCAAAACCACGGACAGAAGTAACTATGGCTACACCTTC.

This clonotype has a handful of counts. The chain carries TRBV20-1 and TRBJ2-1, with TRBD2 matching over 9 bases. The CDR3 totals 14 residues. Trimming at V came to 5 bases and at J to 4 bases, leaving 6 bases not matched to a gene. Germline CDR1 and CDR2: DFQATT and SNEGSKA (reference sequence). For the CDR3, the DNA is TGCAGTGCTGCCCTTAGCGGGGGATACAATGAGCAGTTCTTC. Residues: CSAALSGGYNEQFF.

This chain links TRBV10-3 with TRBJ2-7; D remains unclear. The CDR3 is 11 amino acids. Trimming cost V 9 bases and J 5 bases, with 11 bases left between them. The germline CDR1 and CDR2 sequences are ENHRY and SYGVKD. The CDR3 is CAISALHEQYF. The CDR3 DNA sequence: TGTGCCATTTCCGCGCTCCACGAGCAGTACTTC.

A few counts support this clonotype. The chain carries TRBV6-6 and TRBJ2-7, with 7 nucleotides matching TRBD1. V was clipped by 6 bases and J by 3 bases; unmatched bases: 11. This CDR3 has 15 residues. Germline values: CDR1 MNHNY, CDR2 SVGAGI (reference sequence). Written as DNA, the CDR3 is TGTGCCAGCAGACGGGACAGAGCAGAGCGCTACGAGCAGTACTTC. Translated: CASRRDRAERYEQYF.

The chain carries TRBV29-1 and TRBJ2-3; D remains ambiguous. In germline, CDR1 is SQVTM, CDR2 ANQGSEA. This CDR3 contains 14 residues. The ends were cut back, 0 bases at V and 6 bases at J, with 13 bases in the middle. This CDR3 reads CSVEDARSTDTQYF. DNA of the CDR3: TGCAGCGTTGAAGATGCACGATCGACGGATACGCAGTATTTT.

CDR3 bases: TGTGCCAGCAGCTTTCCCCCGGCCGTCACCCTCCACTTT. This codes for CASSFPPAVTLHF. This chain links TRBV7-8 with TRBJ1-6, with D unresolved. Germline V CDR1 and CDR2: SGHVS, FQNEAQ. The length of the CDR3 is 13 residues. The V and J ends lost 3 bases and 14 bases respectively, with 14 bases between them.

The gene calls are TRBV20-1 and TRBJ1-1; 7 bases are shared with TRBD1. The trim removed 4 bases at V and 4 bases at J, leaving 9 bases unmatched. CDR1 is DFQATT, CDR2 SNEGSKA, per germline (reference sequence). The CDR3 spans 14 residues. The CDR3 is CSAIPTGSRTEAFF. Here the CDR3 DNA reads TGCAGTGCTATACCGACAGGGTCTCGCACTGAAGCTTTCTTT.

This sequence joins TRBV5-5 and TRBJ2-2, with D possibly TRBD2 on 6 matching bases. The V gene's germline CDR1 is SGHKS and CDR2 YYEKEE (reference sequence). V gave up 7 bases and J gave up 1 base, with 17 bases separating them. The CDR3 loop spans 16 amino acids. CDR3 in DNA: TGTGCCAGCTTACGCGGGGCGGGGAGGAACACCGGGGAGCTGTTTTTT. It encodes CASLRGAGRNTGELFF.

The chain recombines TRBV7-8 with TRBJ2-4, with TRBD2 matching 13 bases. CDR1 is SGHVS and CDR2 is FQNEAQ in the germline V gene. The CDR3 sequence is 19 residues long. With V trimmed by 4 bases and J by 0 bases, 9 bases remained unmatched. CDR3 region: CASSYRLAGGQLAKNIQYF. CDR3 in DNA: TGTGCCAGCAGCTACCGACTAGCGGGGGGCCAACTAGCCAAAAACATTCAGTACTTC.

This rearrangement joins TRBV12-3 or TRBV12-4 to TRBJ1-2, with D maybe TRBD1 (6 bases). The CDR3 is 15 amino acids. V lost 1 base to trimming and J lost 6 bases, with 15 bases between them. CDR3 in DNA: TGTGCCAGCAGTTTAGGGGGGGCCGGGACGAATGGCTACACCTTC. Translated: CASSLGGAGTNGYTF.

The V call is TRBV4-1, the J call TRBJ1-1; no firm D call. V lost 1 base, J lost 1 base, and 10 bases lay in between. The CDR3 loop spans 15 amino acids. The V gene's germline CDR1 is MGHRA and CDR2 YSYEKL. CDR3 in DNA: TGCGCCAGCAGCCAAGTCCCTATGGGGAACACTGAAGCTTTCTTT. Its translation: CASSQVPMGNTEAFF.

The chain recombines TRBV11-2 with TRBJ2-1; D possibly corresponds to TRBD1 (5 bases). V lost 1 base and J 9 bases, leaving 16 bases between the germline ends. The CDR3 is 15 amino acids. Germline loops: CDR1 SGHAT, CDR2 FQNNGV. The CDR3 loop reads CASSLGRVRLLEQFF. The CDR3 DNA sequence: TGTGCCAGCAGCTTAGGCAGGGTGCGTCTTCTTGAGCAGTTCTTC.

The chain has TRBV20-1 and TRBJ2-7; 9 bases align to TRBD2. CDR1 is DFQATT, CDR2 SNEGSKA, per germline (reference sequence). J lost 3 bases, V lost 4 bases, and 10 bases had no gene match. This CDR3 has 15 amino acids. CDR3 DNA sequence: TGCAGTGCTACCGGGGGGGGGACTAGCAGCTACGAGCAGTACTTC. Its translation is CSATGGGTSSYEQYF.

This chain joins TRBV3-1 and TRBJ2-3; TRBD1 agrees at 8 bases. The CDR3 has 15 residues. Germline V lookup: CDR1 LGHDT, CDR2 YNNKEL (reference sequence). With V trimmed by 4 bases and J by 4 bases, 7 bases remained unmatched. In DNA, the CDR3 is TGTGCCAGCAGCCCTCCGGGACAGGCAGCAGATACGCAGTATTTT. Its translation is CASSPPGQAADTQYF.

This clonotype was counted between two and nine times. The V gene is TRBV10-3, the J gene TRBJ2-7; 7 bases match TRBD1. CDR1 ENHRY and CDR2 SYGVKD come from the germline V gene. The CDR3 has 14 amino acids. V was clipped by 3 bases and J by 1 base; unmatched bases: 3. CDR3 coding DNA: TGTGCCATCAGTGATCCGGGACAGTCCTACGAGCAGTACTTC. Amino acids: CAISDPGQSYEQYF.

The chain couples TRBV7-2 to TRBJ1-6; D is perhaps TRBD1 (6 bases). The CDR3 runs 15 residues. Germline lookup yields CDR1 SGHTA and CDR2 FQGNSA. Deletions cut 4 bases from V and 10 bases from J, with 17 bases between. The CDR3 spells CASSSGPQGRSPLHF. Here the CDR3 DNA reads TGTGCCAGCAGCTCAGGCCCACAGGGAAGGTCACCCCTCCACTTT.

This clonotype was seen a handful of times. The chain links TRBV20-1 to TRBJ1-2, with TRBD1 identical over 8 bases. The CDR3 spans 12 residues. V trimming: 8 bases; J trimming: 6 bases; junction bases outside the gene matches: 8. Germline V CDR1 and CDR2: DFQATT, SNEGSKA (reference sequence). CDR3 in amino acids: CSLLWTGHGYTF. DNA of the CDR3: TGCAGTCTCCTATGGACAGGGCATGGCTACACCTTC.

This clonotype has only a few counts. V gene TRBV20-1 combines with J gene TRBJ1-2; perhaps TRBD1 as D (5 bases). Germline V lookup: CDR1 DFQATT, CDR2 SNEGSKA (reference sequence). V lost 5 bases to trimming and J lost 4 bases, with 14 bases between them. This CDR3 has 13 amino acids. CDR3 region: CSAVSGAPYGYTF. CDR3 bases: TGCAGTGCTGTCTCCGGGGCGCCCTATGGCTACACCTTC.

This rearrangement joins TRBV28 to TRBJ2-5, with D unclear. Germline lookup yields CDR1 MDHEN and CDR2 SYDVKM. The germline V and J ends were trimmed by 5 bases and 5 bases, with 12 bases remaining between them. The CDR3 is made up of 13 amino acids. Here the CDR3 DNA reads TGTGCCAGCAGTCCCCCCCCGATGGAGACCCAGTACTTC. Its protein is CASSPPPMETQYF.

CDR3 nucleotide sequence: TGTGCCAGCAGCCGGCTGAGCGAGGAAAAACTGTTTTTT. Protein: CASSRLSEEKLFF. The V and J genes are TRBV14 and TRBJ1-4; D not certain. This CDR3 comprises 13 residues. Germline V gives CDR1 SGHDN, CDR2 FVKESK. The V and J ends lost 4 bases and 8 bases respectively, with 11 bases between them.

The rearrangement uses TRBV15 and TRBJ1-2, with 8 bases matching TRBD1. CDR3 length equals 14 residues. The V gene's germline CDR1 is LNHNV and CDR2 YYDKDF (reference sequence). The J segment lost 8 bases and the V segment lost 4 bases, leaving 9 bases of the junction unmatched. In nucleotides, the CDR3 is TGTGCCACCAGCACAGCCGGGACAGGAAGAGGCTACACCTTC. Translation gives CATSTAGTGRGYTF.

V gene TRBV5-1 combines with J gene TRBJ1-2; maybe TRBD1 (5 bases). Trimming removed 1 base from V and 4 bases from J, with 14 bases in between. This CDR3 is 15 amino acids long. The germline V gene encodes CDR1 SGHRS and CDR2 YFSETQ. For the CDR3, the DNA is TGCGCCAGCAGCTTGACCAGCTCAGGGCCCTATGGCTACACCTTC. It translates to CASSLTSSGPYGYTF.

The table lists this clonotype with a few counts. The chain recombines TRBV6-1 with TRBJ2-1, with D unresolved. This CDR3 region has 12 residues. Trimming left V 3 bases short and J 5 bases short, with 5 bases between. The germline CDR1 and CDR2 sequences are MNHNS and SASEGT. CDR3 sequence (DNA): TGTGCCAGCAGTGATTTAGACAATGAGCAGTTCTTC. It yields the protein CASSDLDNEQFF.

The CDR3 DNA follows: TGTGCCAGCAGCTTCCGGGGACTCGGGGAAGCTTTCTTT. This translates into CASSFRGLGEAFF. The rearrangement links TRBV9 to TRBJ1-1; TRBD1 is a possible D gene (5 bases). The CDR3 runs 13 residues. The germline gives CDR1 SGDLS, CDR2 YYNGEE. V was shortened by 4 bases and J by 8 bases, with 15 bases between the two germline ends.

The genes are TRBV20-1 and TRBJ1-2; TRBD1 is a possible D gene (6 bases). The V gene's germline CDR1 is DFQATT and CDR2 SNEGSKA (reference sequence). V dropped 0 bases and J dropped 7 bases, with 18 bases sitting between them. The CDR3 spans 15 residues. CDR3 nucleotides: TGCAGTGCTAGAGATATCGGGGGGCAGGAAGGTGGCTACACCTTC. Residues: CSARDIGGQEGGYTF.